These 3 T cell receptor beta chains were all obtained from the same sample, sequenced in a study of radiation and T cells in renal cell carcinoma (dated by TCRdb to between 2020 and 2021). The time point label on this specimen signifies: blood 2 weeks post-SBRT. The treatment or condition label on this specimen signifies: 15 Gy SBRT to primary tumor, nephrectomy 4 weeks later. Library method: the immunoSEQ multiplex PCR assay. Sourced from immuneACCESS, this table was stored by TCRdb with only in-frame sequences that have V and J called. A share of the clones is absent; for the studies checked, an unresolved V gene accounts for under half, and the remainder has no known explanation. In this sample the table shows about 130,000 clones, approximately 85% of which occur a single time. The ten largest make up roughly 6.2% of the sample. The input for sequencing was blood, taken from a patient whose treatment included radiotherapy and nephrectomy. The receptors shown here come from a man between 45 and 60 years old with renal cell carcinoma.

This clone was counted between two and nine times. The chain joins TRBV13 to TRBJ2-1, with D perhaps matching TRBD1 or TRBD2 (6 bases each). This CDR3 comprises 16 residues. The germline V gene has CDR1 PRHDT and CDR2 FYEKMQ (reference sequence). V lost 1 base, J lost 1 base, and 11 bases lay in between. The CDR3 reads CASSLVTGLSYNEQFF. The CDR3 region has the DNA TGTGCCAGCAGCTTAGTGACAGGACTATCCTACAATGAGCAGTTCTTC. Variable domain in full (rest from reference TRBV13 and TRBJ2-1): AAGVIQSPRHLIKEKRETATLKCYPIPRHDTVYWYQQGPGQDPQFLISFYEKMQSDKGSIPDRFSAQQFSDYHSELNMSSLELGDSALYFCASSLVTGLSYNEQFFGPGTRLTVL.

CDR3 bases: TGTGCCAGCGGCAGTGTGGTACAACAAGAGACCCAGTACTTC. Protein sequence: CASGSVVQQETQYF. This sequence joins TRBV2 and TRBJ2-5; D remains unclear. Trimming took off 8 bases at V and 2 bases at J, with 15 bases between the two ends. Germline V gene lookup returns CDR1 SNHLY and CDR2 FYNNEI. This CDR3 has 14 residues.

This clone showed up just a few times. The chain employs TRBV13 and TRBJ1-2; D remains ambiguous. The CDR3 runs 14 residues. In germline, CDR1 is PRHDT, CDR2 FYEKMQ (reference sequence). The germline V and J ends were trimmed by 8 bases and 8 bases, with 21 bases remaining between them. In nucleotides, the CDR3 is TGTGCCAGCTCCCTTTGGGCGGTGGAGGGAGGCTACACCTTC. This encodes CASSLWAVEGGYTF.